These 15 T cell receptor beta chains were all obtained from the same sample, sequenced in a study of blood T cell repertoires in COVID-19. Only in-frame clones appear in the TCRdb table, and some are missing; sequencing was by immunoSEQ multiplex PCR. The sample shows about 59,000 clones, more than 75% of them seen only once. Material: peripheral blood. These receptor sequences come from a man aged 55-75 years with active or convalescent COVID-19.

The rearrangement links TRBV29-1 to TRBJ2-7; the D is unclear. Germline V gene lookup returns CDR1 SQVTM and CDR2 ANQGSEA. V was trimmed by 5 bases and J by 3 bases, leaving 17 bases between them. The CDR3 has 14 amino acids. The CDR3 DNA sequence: TGCAGCGTTAAACTCCCCCCCCCTTACTACGAGCAGTACTTC. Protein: CSVKLPPPYYEQYF.

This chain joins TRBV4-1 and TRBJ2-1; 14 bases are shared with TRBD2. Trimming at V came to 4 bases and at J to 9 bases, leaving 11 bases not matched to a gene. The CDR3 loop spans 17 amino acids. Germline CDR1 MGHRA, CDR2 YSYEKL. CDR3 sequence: CASSPGTSGSFGREQFF. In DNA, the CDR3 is TGCGCCAGCAGCCCCGGGACTAGCGGGAGTTTTGGGCGTGAGCAGTTCTTC.

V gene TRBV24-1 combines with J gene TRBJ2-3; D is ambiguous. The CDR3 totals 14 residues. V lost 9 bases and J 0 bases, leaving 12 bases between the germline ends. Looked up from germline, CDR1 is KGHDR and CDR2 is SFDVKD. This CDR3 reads CATSTSSSTDTQYF. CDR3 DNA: TGTGCCACCTCGACTTCTTCTAGCACAGATACGCAGTATTTT.

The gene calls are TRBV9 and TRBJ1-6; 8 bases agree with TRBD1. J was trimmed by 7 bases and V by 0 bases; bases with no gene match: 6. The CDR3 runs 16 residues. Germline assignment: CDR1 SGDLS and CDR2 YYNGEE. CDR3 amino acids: CASSVGGTGNNSPLHF. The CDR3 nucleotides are TGTGCCAGCAGCGTAGGAGGGACAGGCAACAATTCACCCCTCCACTTT.

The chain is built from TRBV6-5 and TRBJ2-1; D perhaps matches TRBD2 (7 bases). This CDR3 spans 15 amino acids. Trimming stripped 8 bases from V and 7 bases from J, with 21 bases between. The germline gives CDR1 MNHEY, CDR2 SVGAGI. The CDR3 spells CASAGAANLLNEQFF. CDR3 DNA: TGTGCCAGCGCGGGGGCAGCCAATCTCCTGAATGAGCAGTTCTTC.

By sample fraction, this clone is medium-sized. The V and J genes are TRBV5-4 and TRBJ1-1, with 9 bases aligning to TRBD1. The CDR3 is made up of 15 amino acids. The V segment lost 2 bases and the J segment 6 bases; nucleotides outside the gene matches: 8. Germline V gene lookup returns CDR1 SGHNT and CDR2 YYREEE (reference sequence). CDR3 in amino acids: CASSLPGTGIAEAFF. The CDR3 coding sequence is TGTGCCAGCAGCTTACCCGGGACAGGGATCGCTGAAGCTTTCTTT.

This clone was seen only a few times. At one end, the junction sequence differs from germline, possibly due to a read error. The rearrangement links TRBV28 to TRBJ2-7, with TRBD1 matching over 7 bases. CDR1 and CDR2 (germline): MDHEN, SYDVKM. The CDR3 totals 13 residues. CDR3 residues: CASSIRTGTTAFF. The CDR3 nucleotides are TGTGCCAGCAGTATCAGGACAGGTACTACCGCATTCTTC. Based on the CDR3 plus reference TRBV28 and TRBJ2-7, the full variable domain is DVKVTQSSRYLVKRTGEKVFLECVQDMDHENMFWYRQDPGLGLRLIYFSYDVKMKEKGDIPEGYSVSREKKERFSLILESASTNQTSMYLCASSIRTGTTAFFGPGTRLTVT.

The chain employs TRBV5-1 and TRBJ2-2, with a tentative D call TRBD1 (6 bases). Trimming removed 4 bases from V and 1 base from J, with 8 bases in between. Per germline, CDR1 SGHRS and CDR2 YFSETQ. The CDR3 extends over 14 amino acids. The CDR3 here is CASSEQGNTGELFF. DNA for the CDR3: TGCGCCAGCAGCGAACAGGGGAACACCGGGGAGCTGTTTTTT.

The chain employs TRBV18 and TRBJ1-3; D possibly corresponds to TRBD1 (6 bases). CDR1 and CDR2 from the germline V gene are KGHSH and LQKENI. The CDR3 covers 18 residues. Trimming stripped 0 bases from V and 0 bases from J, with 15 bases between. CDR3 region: CASSPPGVQGSSGNTIYF. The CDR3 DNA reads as TGTGCCAGCTCACCACCGGGAGTGCAGGGGAGCTCTGGAAACACCATATATTTT. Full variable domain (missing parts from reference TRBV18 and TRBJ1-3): NAGVMQNPRHLVRRRGQEARLRCSPMKGHSHVYWYRQLPEEGLKFMVYLQKENIIDESGMPKERFSAEFPKEGPSILRIQQVVRGDSAAYFCASSPPGVQGSSGNTIYFGEGSWLTVV.

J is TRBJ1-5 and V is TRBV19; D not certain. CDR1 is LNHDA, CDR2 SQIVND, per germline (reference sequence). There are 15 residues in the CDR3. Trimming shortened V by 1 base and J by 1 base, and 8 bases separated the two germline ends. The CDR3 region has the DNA TGTGCCAGTAGTATAGTGGGAGGGAGCAATCAGCCCCAGCATTTT. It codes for CASSIVGGSNQPQHF.

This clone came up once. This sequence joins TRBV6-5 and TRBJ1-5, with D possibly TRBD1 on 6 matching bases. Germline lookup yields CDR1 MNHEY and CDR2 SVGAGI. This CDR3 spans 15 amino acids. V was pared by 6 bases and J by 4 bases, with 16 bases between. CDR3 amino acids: CASSSGRGGNQPQHF. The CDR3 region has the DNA TGTGCCAGCAGCTCAGGACGAGGGGGAAATCAGCCCCAGCATTTT.

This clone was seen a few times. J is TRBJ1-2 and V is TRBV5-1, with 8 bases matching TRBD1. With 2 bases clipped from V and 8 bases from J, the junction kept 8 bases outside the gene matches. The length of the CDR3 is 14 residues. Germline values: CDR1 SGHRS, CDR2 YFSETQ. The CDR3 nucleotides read TGCGCCAGCAGCTTAGGGACAGGCTTAAGAGGCTACACCTTC. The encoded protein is CASSLGTGLRGYTF.

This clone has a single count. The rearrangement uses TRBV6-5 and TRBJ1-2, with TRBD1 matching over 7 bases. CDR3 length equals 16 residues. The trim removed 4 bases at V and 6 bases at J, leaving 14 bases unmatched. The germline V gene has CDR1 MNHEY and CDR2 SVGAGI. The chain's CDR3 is CASSSRQGGGSDGYTF. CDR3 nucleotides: TGTGCCAGCAGTTCTCGTCAGGGGGGTGGTAGCGATGGCTACACCTTC.

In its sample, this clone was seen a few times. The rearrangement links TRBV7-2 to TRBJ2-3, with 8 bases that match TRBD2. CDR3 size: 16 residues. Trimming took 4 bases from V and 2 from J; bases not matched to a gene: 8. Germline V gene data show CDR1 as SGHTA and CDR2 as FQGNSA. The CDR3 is CASSSRSGGSTDTQYF. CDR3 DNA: TGTGCCAGCAGCTCACGGAGCGGGGGTTCCACAGATACGCAGTATTTT.

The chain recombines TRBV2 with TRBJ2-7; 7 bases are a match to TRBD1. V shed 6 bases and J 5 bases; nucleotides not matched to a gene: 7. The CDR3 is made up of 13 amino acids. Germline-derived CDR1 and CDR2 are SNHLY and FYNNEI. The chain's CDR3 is CASRGDSNHEQYF. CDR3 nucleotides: TGTGCCAGCAGGGGGGACAGTAACCACGAGCAGTACTTC.